The rows below give T cell receptor beta chains drawn from one sample of a study of T cell responses to AZD1222 COVID-19 vaccine. The method was immunoSEQ multiplex PCR; TCRdb's version includes in-frame clones alone and lacks a portion of them. This sample carries some 140,000 clones, roughly 90% of them seen once, and the ten largest clones take 1.9%. Source: peripheral blood, taken on day 0 of AZD1222 vaccination. These receptors originate from an adult in good health. Each CDR3 is given with its conserved first and last residue. The D gene is left open where the match is weak. Clone size is not always given. Where it is, it says once, few, many or a class for expanded clones.

CDR3 DNA: TGTGCCAGCAGCGCCGGGAGGAGCCAAGAAAAACTGTTTTTT
CDR3 protein: CASSAGRSQEKLFF
clone size: -
J gene: TRBJ1-4
V gene: TRBV5-6
D gene: -

CDR3 DNA: TGTGCCAGCTCACCACAGGGGATGAACACTGAAGCTTTCTTT
CDR3 protein: CASSPQGMNTEAFF
clone size: -
J gene: TRBJ1-1
V gene: TRBV18
D gene: -

CDR3 DNA: TGCGCCAGCAGCTTGGAGGGTCTGAACACTGAAGCTTTCTTT
CDR3 protein: CASSLEGLNTEAFF
clone size: -
J gene: TRBJ1-1
V gene: TRBV5-1
D gene: -

CDR3 DNA: TGCAGCGTTGTGACAGATACGCAGTATTTT
CDR3 protein: CSVVTDTQYF
clone size: -
J gene: TRBJ2-3
V gene: TRBV29-1
D gene: -

CDR3 DNA: TGTGCCAGCAGCTTGGTTACCTGGGGATCATACTATGGCTACACCTTC
CDR3 protein: CASSLVTWGSYYGYTF
clone size: -
J gene: TRBJ1-2
V gene: TRBV5-5
D gene: -

CDR3 DNA: TGTGCCAGCATAGGGGGCCCAGATACGCAGTATTTT
CDR3 protein: CASIGGPDTQYF
clone size: -
J gene: TRBJ2-3
V gene: TRBV25-1
D gene: TRBD1

CDR3 DNA: TGTGCCAGCAGCGACCGGGACAGGGGAAGGTTGGGCGAGCAGTACTTC
CDR3 protein: CASSDRDRGRLGEQYF
clone size: -
J gene: TRBJ2-7
V gene: TRBV7-9
D gene: TRBD1

CDR3 DNA: TGTGCCAGCAGCTCACCTGAGTACCGGGGGACTGAAGCTTTCTTT
CDR3 protein: CASSSPEYRGTEAFF
clone size: -
J gene: TRBJ1-1
V gene: TRBV11-2
D gene: -

CDR3 DNA: TGCAGCGTTGAAACCCCCGGACAGACCTACGAGCAGTACTTC
CDR3 protein: CSVETPGQTYEQYF
clone size: -
J gene: TRBJ2-7
V gene: TRBV29-1
D gene: -

CDR3 DNA: TGTGCCAGCAGCGTTACAGACACCGGGGAGCTGTTTTTT
CDR3 protein: CASSVTDTGELFF
clone size: -
J gene: TRBJ2-2
V gene: TRBV9
D gene: -

CDR3 DNA: TGTGCCAGTAGTGTTGGGGGGCTGGCAGATACGCAGTATTTT
CDR3 protein: CASSVGGLADTQYF
clone size: -
J gene: TRBJ2-3
V gene: TRBV19
D gene: -

CDR3 DNA: TGTGCCAGTAGTATAGGGGGGCGCCACACTGAAGCTTTCTTT
CDR3 protein: CASSIGGRHTEAFF
clone size: -
J gene: TRBJ1-1
V gene: TRBV19
D gene: -

CDR3 DNA: TGTGCCAGCAGCACGGGACAGGGGAGGCCCCAGCATTTT
CDR3 protein: CASSTGQGRPQHF
clone size: -
J gene: TRBJ1-5
V gene: TRBV12-3/TRBV12-4
D gene: TRBD1

CDR3 DNA: TGCGCCAGCAGCTTCGTCCAGGGGGCGTACGAGCAGTACTTC
CDR3 protein: CASSFVQGAYEQYF
clone size: -
J gene: TRBJ2-7
V gene: TRBV5-1
D gene: TRBD1

CDR3 DNA: TGTGCCAGCAGCTTAGTGGGAGGCCCCTATGGCTACACCTTC
CDR3 protein: CASSLVGGPYGYTF
clone size: -
J gene: TRBJ1-2
V gene: TRBV7-8
D gene: -

CDR3 DNA: TGTGCCATCAGTGAGTCCCCAGATGGCTACACCTTC
CDR3 protein: CAISESPDGYTF
clone size: -
J gene: TRBJ1-2
V gene: TRBV10-3
D gene: -

CDR3 DNA: TGTGCCAGCAGCTTAGCGCAGGACCCAAGCACTGAAGCTTTCTTT
CDR3 protein: CASSLAQDPSTEAFF
clone size: -
J gene: TRBJ1-1
V gene: TRBV7-9
D gene: -

CDR3 DNA: TGTGCCACCAGTGAGACAAAGCAGGGGACAGATACGCAGTATTTT
CDR3 protein: CATSETKQGTDTQYF
clone size: -
J gene: TRBJ2-3
V gene: TRBV24-1
D gene: -

CDR3 DNA: TGTGCCAGTAGTATAAACGTGGCAGGAGATGGCTACACCTTC
CDR3 protein: CASSINVAGDGYTF
clone size: -
J gene: TRBJ1-2
V gene: TRBV19
D gene: -

CDR3 DNA: TGTGCCAGCAATCGAGGGGGGATCAGCACAGATACGCAGTATTTT
CDR3 protein: CASNRGGISTDTQYF
clone size: -
J gene: TRBJ2-3
V gene: TRBV6-5
D gene: -

CDR3 DNA: TGTGCCAGCCTACCGACAGGGCTGACGGACAGGGCATATCTGTACACCTTC
CDR3 protein: CASLPTGLTDRAYLYTF
clone size: -
J gene: TRBJ1-2
V gene: TRBV28
D gene: TRBD1

CDR3 DNA: TGTGCCAGCACCGACCATTCAGGACGGACGAATGAGCAGTTCTTC
CDR3 protein: CASTDHSGRTNEQFF
clone size: -
J gene: TRBJ2-1
V gene: TRBV6-1
D gene: -

CDR3 DNA: TGTGCCAGCAGTGAATGGGAAACCGGGTCAGATACGCAGTATTTT
CDR3 protein: CASSEWETGSDTQYF
clone size: -
J gene: TRBJ2-3
V gene: TRBV25-1
D gene: -

CDR3 DNA: TGTGCCAGCAGCTTGGCCACCGGGACAGGGACTGAAGCTTTCTTT
CDR3 protein: CASSLATGTGTEAFF
clone size: few
J gene: TRBJ1-1
V gene: TRBV5-4
D gene: TRBD1

CDR3 DNA: TGTGCCAGCAGGGGCCATTCAACTGGAAACACCATATATTTT
CDR3 protein: CASRGHSTGNTIYF
clone size: -
J gene: TRBJ1-3
V gene: TRBV28
D gene: -

CDR3 DNA: TGTGCCAGCAGCAGGGGGGAATCCTATAATTCACCCCTCCACTTT
CDR3 protein: CASSRGESYNSPLHF
clone size: -
J gene: TRBJ1-6
V gene: TRBV27
D gene: TRBD1

CDR3 DNA: TGTGCCAGCAGTGAATCGGATGGAAGGGGGGAAAAACTGTTTTTT
CDR3 protein: CASSESDGRGEKLFF
clone size: -
J gene: TRBJ1-4
V gene: TRBV6-1
D gene: -

CDR3 DNA: TGTGCCAGCAGCCCCACCTTCTTAACAGGCTCAGCTTTCTTT
CDR3 protein: CASSPTFLTGSAFF
clone size: -
J gene: TRBJ1-1
V gene: TRBV4-2
D gene: -

CDR3 DNA: TGTGCCAGCAGTTTATCAGGGACAGCGGGGAACACTGAAGCTTTCTTT
CDR3 protein: CASSLSGTAGNTEAFF
clone size: -
J gene: TRBJ1-1
V gene: TRBV28
D gene: TRBD1

CDR3 DNA: TGTGCCAGCAGCTTATGGACAGGGTCTGGCAATCAGCCCCAGCATTTT
CDR3 protein: CASSLWTGSGNQPQHF
clone size: -
J gene: TRBJ1-5
V gene: TRBV7-9
D gene: TRBD1

CDR3 DNA: TGTGCCAGCAGTGACGATCAGGGGGCAACCGGGGAGCTGTTTTTT
CDR3 protein: CASSDDQGATGELFF
clone size: few
J gene: TRBJ2-2
V gene: TRBV6-4
D gene: TRBD1

CDR3 DNA: TGTGCCAGCAGTTTCAGCTTGAACACTGAAGCTTTCTTT
CDR3 protein: CASSFSLNTEAFF
clone size: -
J gene: TRBJ1-1
V gene: TRBV12-3/TRBV12-4
D gene: -

CDR3 DNA: TGTGCCAGCAGCTTGGTGGGGACCGCGGATTCACCCCTCCACTTT
CDR3 protein: CASSLVGTADSPLHF
clone size: -
J gene: TRBJ1-6
V gene: TRBV7-8
D gene: -

CDR3 DNA: TGTGCCAGCAGCGAGCGGTTCGGCTCCTACAATGAGCAGTTCTTC
CDR3 protein: CASSERFGSYNEQFF
clone size: -
J gene: TRBJ2-1
V gene: TRBV5-4
D gene: -

CDR3 DNA: TGTGCCACCCAGGGCCTCTACGAGCAGTACTTC
CDR3 protein: CATQGLYEQYF
clone size: -
J gene: TRBJ2-7
V gene: TRBV15
D gene: -

CDR3 DNA: TGTGCCAGCAGCTTGGGTCCGGGACAGGGACAGTTCTTC
CDR3 protein: CASSLGPGQGQFF
clone size: -
J gene: TRBJ2-1
V gene: TRBV5-5
D gene: TRBD1

CDR3 DNA: TGCGCCAGCAGCCAAGACCGGGGGCAGGAGAGCGGAGCTTTCTTT
CDR3 protein: CASSQDRGQESGAFF
clone size: -
J gene: TRBJ1-1
V gene: TRBV4-1
D gene: -

CDR3 DNA: TGTGCCAGCAGACGAGCAGGGGCCCTGAACACTGAAGCTTTCTTT
CDR3 protein: CASRRAGALNTEAFF
clone size: -
J gene: TRBJ1-1
V gene: TRBV27
D gene: -

CDR3 DNA: TGTGCCATCAGTGAGGGGACAGGGGTTAATCAGCCCCAGCATTTT
CDR3 protein: CAISEGTGVNQPQHF
clone size: -
J gene: TRBJ1-5
V gene: TRBV10-3
D gene: TRBD1

CDR3 DNA: TGTGCCAGCAGCCTCAAAGCGGAAATAGCCTACGAGCAGTACTTC
CDR3 protein: CASSLKAEIAYEQYF
clone size: -
J gene: TRBJ2-7
V gene: TRBV11-1
D gene: -

CDR3 DNA: TGTGCCAGCAGTTTATATTCAGACACTGAAGCTTTCTTT
CDR3 protein: CASSLYSDTEAFF
clone size: -
J gene: TRBJ1-1
V gene: TRBV12-3/TRBV12-4
D gene: -

CDR3 DNA: TGTGCCAGCAGCCCAGCGGGTTACGAGCAGTACTTC
CDR3 protein: CASSPAGYEQYF
clone size: -
J gene: TRBJ2-7
V gene: TRBV27
D gene: -

CDR3 DNA: TGTGCCAGCAGCCCTCCGGGACTGAGCTCCTACGAGCAGTACTTC
CDR3 protein: CASSPPGLSSYEQYF
clone size: -
J gene: TRBJ2-7
V gene: TRBV28
D gene: -

CDR3 DNA: TGTGCCAGCAGCGCCCCCGGGGACAGGGCTTCAAAGCAGTACTTC
CDR3 protein: CASSAPGDRASKQYF
clone size: -
J gene: TRBJ2-7
V gene: TRBV7-9
D gene: TRBD1